The 12 T cell receptor beta chains below all came from one sample that was sequenced in a study of blood T cell repertoires in COVID-19. The protocol was immunoSEQ multiplex PCR, while the TCRdb copy is restricted to in-frame clones and leaves out a portion. The table includes 130,000 or so clones, around 87% detected once. Sequencing was performed on peripheral blood. Receptor source: a woman aged 50 to 60 with acute or convalescent COVID-19.

The V gene is TRBV6-2 or TRBV6-3, the J gene TRBJ1-1; TRBD1 might be the D (5 bases). Germline loops: CDR1 MNHEY, CDR2 SVGEGT. CDR3 length: 15 amino acids. V lost 2 bases, J lost 0 bases, and 10 bases lay in between. The CDR3 loop reads CASSYDPGMNTEAFF. The CDR3 region has the DNA TGTGCCAGCAGTTACGATCCAGGGATGAACACTGAAGCTTTCTTT.

The rearrangement links TRBV5-5 to TRBJ2-7, with D unclear. V shed 0 bases and J shed 4 bases, with 14 bases lying between them. Germline assignment: CDR1 SGHKS and CDR2 YYEKEE (reference sequence). This CDR3 has 15 residues. The CDR3: CASSLGGNDLYEQYF. In DNA form, the CDR3 reads TGTGCCAGCAGCTTGGGAGGTAATGATCTTTACGAGCAGTACTTC.

This clone was detected a few times. The chain uses TRBV5-5 and TRBJ2-7, with 8 bases fitting TRBD1. The V and J ends lost 8 bases and 3 bases, in that order; junction bases with no gene match: 16. Germline V gene data show CDR1 as SGHKS and CDR2 as YYEKEE (reference sequence). The CDR3 runs 16 residues. The CDR3 DNA sequence: TGTGCCAGTGACCCGGGTGGAGGCACAGGGGGCTACGAGCAGTACTTC. Amino acid sequence: CASDPGGGTGGYEQYF.

CDR3 in DNA: TGTGCCAGCAGTGAAAATGTTTACAGGGTGGGAGATACGCAGTATTTT. It translates to CASSENVYRVGDTQYF. This chain uses TRBV6-1 with TRBJ2-3; maybe TRBD1 (6 bases). The CDR3 spans 16 residues. CDR1 is MNHNS and CDR2 is SASEGT in the germline V gene. Trimming pared 2 bases from V and 5 bases from J, leaving 17 bases between.

The chain combines TRBV6-4 with TRBJ1-6; a possible D gene is TRBD1 (6 bases). The CDR3 runs to 13 residues. Germline values: CDR1 MRHNA, CDR2 SNTAGT. The V and J ends lost 3 bases and 6 bases respectively, with 6 bases between them. The CDR3 bases are TGTGCCAGCAGTGAGGGGGCTAATTCACCCCTCCACTTT. Translated, it gives CASSEGANSPLHF.

The gene calls are TRBV6-5 and TRBJ1-2, with D perhaps TRBD1 (5 bases). The germline V gene encodes CDR1 MNHEY and CDR2 SVGAGI. The CDR3 runs to 14 residues. The V end was cut by 0 bases, the J end by 7 bases, with 12 bases between. The CDR3 DNA follows: TGTGCCAGCAGTTACTCAGCTAGGGGAAGTGGCTACACCTTC. The encoded protein is CASSYSARGSGYTF.

This rearrangement joins TRBV3-1 (or the pseudogene TRBV3-2) to TRBJ2-1, with 8 bases identical to TRBD2. Looked up from germline, CDR1 is LGHDT and CDR2 is YNNKEL (reference sequence). The CDR3 contains 14 residues. The trim removed 1 base at V and 7 bases at J, leaving 3 bases unmatched. CDR3 region: CASSQAGGGNEQFF. The CDR3 bases are TGTGCCAGCAGCCAAGCGGGAGGGGGGAATGAGCAGTTCTTC.

The chain employs TRBV19 and TRBJ1-1, with a tentative D call TRBD1 (6 bases). V dropped 4 bases and J dropped 0 bases, with 18 bases sitting between them. Germline V lookup: CDR1 LNHDA, CDR2 SQIVND (reference sequence). CDR3 length: 17 amino acids. The CDR3 DNA reads TGTGCCAGTAGTAAAGGACAGATATTAACCATGAACACTGAAGCTTTCTTT. Its translation is CASSKGQILTMNTEAFF.

The chain carries TRBV2 and TRBJ2-2, with 10 positions matching TRBD1. With 7 bases clipped from V and 5 bases from J, the junction kept 1 base outside the gene matches. This CDR3 is 13 amino acids long. Germline V CDR1 and CDR2: SNHLY, FYNNEI. The CDR3 DNA follows: TGTGCCAGCAAGGGACAGGGGACCGGGGAGCTGTTTTTT. This translates into CASKGQGTGELFF.

The chain recombines TRBV4-1 with TRBJ2-7; 9 bases fit TRBD1. The CDR3 has 15 residues. Germline-derived CDR1 and CDR2 are MGHRA and YSYEKL. V was clipped by 1 base and J by 3 bases; unmatched bases: 4. The chain's CDR3 is CASSQGTGAYYEQYF. The CDR3 bases are TGCGCCAGCAGCCAAGGGACAGGGGCATACTACGAGCAGTACTTC.

This sequence joins TRBV7-9 and TRBJ1-1; D gene uncertain. From germline, CDR1 is SEHNR and CDR2 FQNEAQ (reference sequence). This CDR3 region has 13 residues. With 5 bases removed from V and 3 bases from J, the gap between germline ends came to 10 bases. The CDR3 loop reads CASSPGGDTEAFF. CDR3 sequence (DNA): TGTGCCAGCAGCCCGGGAGGAGACACTGAAGCTTTCTTT.

The chain couples TRBV29-1 to TRBJ1-1, with D possibly TRBD1 on 5 matching bases. Trimming pared 5 bases from V and 0 bases from J, leaving 13 bases between. Germline-derived CDR1 and CDR2 are SQVTM and ANQGSEA. CDR3 length equals 14 residues. The CDR3: CSVIGVGMNTEAFF. The CDR3 DNA sequence: TGCAGCGTTATAGGGGTTGGGATGAACACTGAAGCTTTCTTT.